These T cell receptor beta chains were read from a single sample in a study of radiation and T cells in renal cell carcinoma. This table comes from immunoSEQ multiplex PCR, and its TCRdb copy is limited to in-frame clones, with some not included. This sample carries approximately 140,000 clones, less than 90% of them seen once, and the ten largest clones take 20% to 25%. This material consisted of blood, taken from a patient whose treatment included radiotherapy and nephrectomy. The receptors originated from a woman aged 50 to 65 with renal cell carcinoma. The CDR3 runs from the conserved cysteine through the conserved F or W. A D gene is named only where the DNA matches it firmly. Not all rows give a size; the values are once, few, many and, for expanded clones, a class.

>TRBJ2-3|TRBV7-2|NA|NA
TGTGCCAGCAGCCGGGATCCCACAGATACGCAGTATTTT
CASSRDPTDTQYF
>TRBJ1-5|TRBV25-1|NA|NA
TGTGCCAGCAGTGAAGGTGGGGGCGCGGGGCCCCAGCATTTT
CASSEGGGAGPQHF
>TRBJ2-3|TRBV25-1|TRBD2|NA
TGTGCCAGCAGTACCAGGACTAGCGGTAGCACAGATACGCAGTATTTT
CASSTRTSGSTDTQYF
>TRBJ2-3|TRBV7-2|NA|NA
TGTGCCAGCAGCACTCCTGCCACAGATACGCAGTATTTT
CASSTPATDTQYF
>TRBJ1-5|TRBV2|NA|NA
TGTGCCAGCAGTGAAGGCACCTCTAGCAATCAGCCCCAGCATTTT
CASSEGTSSNQPQHF
>TRBJ2-5|TRBV2|NA|NA
TGTGCCAGCAGTGGTCGGGAGACCCAGTACTTC
CASSGRETQYF
>TRBJ1-5|TRBV6-5|NA|once
TGTGCCAGCAGTCGGGGGGCCGTTAGCAATCAGCCCCAGCATTTT
CASSRGAVSNQPQHF
>TRBJ1-4|TRBV19|NA|NA
TGTGCCAGTAGTATCGACCTCCGTGGACAGACTGAAAAACTGTTTTTT
CASSIDLRGQTEKLFF
>TRBJ2-5|TRBV9|TRBD2|NA
TGTGCCAGCAGCGAGGGACTAGCGGGACAAGAGACCCAGTACTTC
CASSEGLAGQETQYF
>TRBJ1-1|TRBV6-5|TRBD1|NA
TGTGCCAGCATGATGGACAGGGGGGGAACTGAAGCTTTCTTT
CASMMDRGGTEAFF
>TRBJ1-5|TRBV5-4|NA|NA
TGTGCCAGCAGCGTCAGGGATGGCAATCAGCCCCAGCATTTT
CASSVRDGNQPQHF
>TRBJ2-3|TRBV7-2|TRBD2|few
TGTGCCAGCAGCCTTCGATGGACTAGCGGGAGGGGCACAGATACGCAGTATTTT
CASSLRWTSGRGTDTQYF
>TRBJ1-1|TRBV11-3|NA|NA
TGTGCCAGCAGCTTAGGTGAAGGACAGCGGGCTTTCTTT
CASSLGEGQRAFF
>TRBJ1-5|TRBV4-1|NA|NA
TGCGCCAGCAGCGGCGCGGGCGGGCTAAGGAATCAGCCCCAGCATTTT
CASSGAGGLRNQPQHF
>TRBJ2-3|TRBV7-6|TRBD1|NA
TGTGCCAGCAGCCTGGGGACAGCTAAGACGCAGTATTTT
CASSLGTAKTQYF
>TRBJ1-6|TRBV7-9|NA|NA
TGTGCCAGCAGTCCGGAGGGGTTACATTCACCCCTCCACTTT
CASSPEGLHSPLHF
>TRBJ2-5|TRBV7-2|NA|NA
TGTGCCAGCAGCTTAGCTGGCCCCCAAGAGACCCAGTACTTC
CASSLAGPQETQYF
>TRBJ1-4|TRBV4-3|TRBD1|NA
TGCGCCAGCAGCCAAGAACTTCAGGGGGCGGATGAAAAACTGTTTTTT
CASSQELQGADEKLFF
>TRBJ2-2|TRBV28|NA|NA
TGTGCCAGCAGTCCCCCAGCCACCGGGGAGCTGTTTTTT
CASSPPATGELFF
>TRBJ1-1|TRBV7-8|NA|NA
TGTGCCAGCGGTCTAGCATTGAACACTGAAGCTTTCTTT
CASGLALNTEAFF
>TRBJ1-2|TRBV29-1|NA|NA
TGCAGCGTTGGGGCAGGGGCTAACTATGGCTACACCTTC
CSVGAGANYGYTF
>TRBJ2-7|TRBV5-4|TRBD1|NA
TGTGCCAGCAAAACCGGGACAGGGAGAGATTACGAGCAGTACTTC
CASKTGTGRDYEQYF
>TRBJ1-5|TRBV10-3|NA|NA
TGTGCCATCAGTGAGTCGAGGGCGGGGGTCGGCGGACAGCCCCAGCATTTT
CAISESRAGVGGQPQHF
>TRBJ1-1|TRBV6-5|TRBD1|NA
TGTGCCAGCAGTTACGGGGGACAGGGGTCCACTGAAGCTTTCTTT
CASSYGGQGSTEAFF
>TRBJ1-5|TRBV7-2|NA|once
TGTGCCAGCAGCTTAGTCCAGGGCAGCAATCAGCCCCAGCATTTT
CASSLVQGSNQPQHF
>TRBJ1-2|TRBV11-2|NA|NA
TGTGCCAGCCCCCGGGAGAAGTATGGCTACACCTTC
CASPREKYGYTF
>TRBJ2-7|TRBV5-6|TRBD1|NA
TGTGCCAGCAGCTTGTATCAGGCAATTGGGGGACAGGGATATTACGAGCAGTACTTC
CASSLYQAIGGQGYYEQYF
>TRBJ2-3|TRBV6-5|TRBD1|NA
TGTGCCAGCAGAGCCGGGACAGGGGTCTCAGATACGCAGTATTTT
CASRAGTGVSDTQYF
>TRBJ2-3|TRBV19|TRBD2|many
TGTGCCAGTAGTATGGACTTTGGCGGGAGTGCAGATACGCAGTATTTT
CASSMDFGGSADTQYF